The sequence of this TCR beta chain was determined in a study of preoperative IRX-2 immunotherapy in early breast cancer. The germline V gene has CDR1 MNHGY and CDR2 SAAAGT. CDR3 size: 15 residues. The V gene end was trimmed by 2 bases and the J gene end by 4 bases; junction bases not matched to a gene: 6. Libraries were prepared by immunoSEQ multiplex PCR; TCRdb keeps only in-frame clonotypes and omits some of them. The sample records roughly 30,000 clones, around four fifths being singletons. Treatment reported: preoperative locoregional IRX-2 cytokine immunotherapy. Samples came from a phase Ib trial of preoperative locoregional IRX-2 cytokine immunotherapy.

The chain is built from TRBV6-8 and TRBJ1-1; TRBD1 matches at 8 bases. The material sequenced was lymph node tissue, taken from a patient treated with IRX-2 immunotherapy. The clonotype originates from a human donor with breast cancer. CDR3 sequence reads: CASSYTQGAGTEAFF. CDR3 nucleotide sequence: TGTGCCAGCAGTTACACCCAGGGGGCCGGCACTGAAGCTTTCTTT.